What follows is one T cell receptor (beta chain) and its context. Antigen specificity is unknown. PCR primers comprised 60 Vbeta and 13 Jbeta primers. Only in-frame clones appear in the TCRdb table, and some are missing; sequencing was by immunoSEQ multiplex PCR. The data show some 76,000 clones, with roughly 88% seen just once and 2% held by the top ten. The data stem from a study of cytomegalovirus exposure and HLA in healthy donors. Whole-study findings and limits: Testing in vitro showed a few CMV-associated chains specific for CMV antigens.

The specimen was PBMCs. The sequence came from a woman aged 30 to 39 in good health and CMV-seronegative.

CDR3 region: CASSLNTGELFF. The CDR3 DNA follows: TGCGCCAGCAGCCTAAACACCGGGGAGCTGTTTTTT. The chain is built from TRBV4-1 and TRBJ2-2; D gene unclear. CDR1 is MGHRA, CDR2 YSYEKL, per germline. CDR3 length: 12 amino acids. Trimming removed 4 bases from V and 2 bases from J, with 2 bases in between.